The TCR beta chain under discussion was sequenced for a study of blood T cell repertoires in COVID-19. Turning to the study itself: The origin of the acute and convalescent COVID-19 samples was the United States, Italy and Spain.

Individuals aged 18 to 89 years were recruited from 24 US areas. Cohorts were determined from participant-reported clinical history. Germline lookup yields CDR1 SGHTA and CDR2 FQGNSA. Trimming cost V 0 bases and J 3 bases, with 19 bases left between them. This CDR3 has 18 residues. In the original workflow: The authors estimated nucleated cell counts from reference gene primer amplification. Sequenced by immunoSEQ multiplex PCR; TCRdb stores in-frame clones only, minus some. That table is the source of V, J and clone size, and D and trimming were worked out from the DNA. Of about 230,000 clones in the sample, just under 90% are singletons; the top ten hold almost 4%.

Sequencing was done on a sample of PBMCs or T cells enriched from blood (not recorded which). The source is a woman in her twenties or thirties with acute COVID-19. V and J are TRBV7-2 and TRBJ2-3; D possibly corresponds to TRBD2 (6 bases). For the CDR3, the DNA is TGTGCCAGCAGCTTAGCGCTAGTATATGGGACTGGAACAGATACGCAGTATTTT. It specifies CASSLALVYGTGTDTQYF. The full variable domain, in which reference TRBV7-2 and TRBJ2-3 provide the parts outside the CDR3, is GAGVSQSPSNKVTEKGKDVELRCDPISGHTALYWYRQSLGQGLEFLIYFQGNSAPDKSGLPSDRFSAERTGGSVSTLTIQRTQQEDSAVYLCASSLALVYGTGTDTQYFGPGTRLTVL.